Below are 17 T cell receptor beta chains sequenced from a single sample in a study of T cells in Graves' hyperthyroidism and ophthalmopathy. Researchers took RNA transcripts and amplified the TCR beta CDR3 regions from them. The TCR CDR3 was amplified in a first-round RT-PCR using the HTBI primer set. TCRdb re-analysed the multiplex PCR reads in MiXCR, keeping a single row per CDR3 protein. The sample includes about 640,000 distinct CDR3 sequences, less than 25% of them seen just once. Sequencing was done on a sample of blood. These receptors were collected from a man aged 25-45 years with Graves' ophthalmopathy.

The CDR3 loop reads CATRQENTGELFF. The CDR3 DNA is TGTGCCACGAGACAGGAAAACACCGGGGAGCTGTTTTTT. The rearrangement uses TRBV11-3 and TRBJ2-2, with D possibly TRBD1 on 6 matching bases. The CDR3 loop spans 13 amino acids. The V gene's germline CDR1 is SGHNT and CDR2 YENEEA. Trimming left V 10 bases short and J 2 bases short, with 11 bases between.

CDR3 region: CASSLSSDHEQYF. CDR3 nucleotide sequence: TGCGCCAGCAGCTTATCTAGCGACCACGAGCAGTACTTC. This chain uses TRBV5-1 with TRBJ2-7, with a weak D call TRBD2 (6 bases). Trimming removed 2 bases at V and 5 bases at J, with 11 bases between. Per the germline V gene, CDR1 is SGHRS and CDR2 is YFSETQ. This CDR3 is built from 13 residues.

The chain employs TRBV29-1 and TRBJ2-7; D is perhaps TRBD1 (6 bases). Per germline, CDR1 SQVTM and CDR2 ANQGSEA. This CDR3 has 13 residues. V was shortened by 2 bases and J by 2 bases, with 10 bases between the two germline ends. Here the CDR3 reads CSVERDTPYEQYF. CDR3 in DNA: TGCAGCGTTGAAAGGGACACCCCCTACGAGCAGTACTTC.

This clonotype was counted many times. The CDR3 here is CASSLEGQTSGTQYF. CDR3 bases: TGTGCCAGCAGCTTAGAGGGACAGACCTCAGGGACCCAGTACTTC. The chain links TRBV11-1 to TRBJ2-5; 7 nucleotides agree with TRBD1. Trimming took 1 base from V and 7 from J; bases not matched to a gene: 9. Germline CDR1 and CDR2: SGHAT and FQDESV (reference sequence). The length of the CDR3 is 15 residues.

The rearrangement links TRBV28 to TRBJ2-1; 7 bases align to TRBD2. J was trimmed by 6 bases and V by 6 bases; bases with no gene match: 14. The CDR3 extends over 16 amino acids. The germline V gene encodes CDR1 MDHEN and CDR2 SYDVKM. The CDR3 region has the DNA TGTGCCAGCAGCCCGGTGGAGCGGGGAATCTTCAATGAGCAGTTCTTC. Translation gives CASSPVERGIFNEQFF. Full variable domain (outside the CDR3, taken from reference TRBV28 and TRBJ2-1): DVKVTQSSRYLVKRTGEKVFLECVQDMDHENMFWYRQDPGLGLRLIYFSYDVKMKEKGDIPEGYSVSREKKERFSLILESASTNQTSMYLCASSPVERGIFNEQFFGPGTRLTVL.

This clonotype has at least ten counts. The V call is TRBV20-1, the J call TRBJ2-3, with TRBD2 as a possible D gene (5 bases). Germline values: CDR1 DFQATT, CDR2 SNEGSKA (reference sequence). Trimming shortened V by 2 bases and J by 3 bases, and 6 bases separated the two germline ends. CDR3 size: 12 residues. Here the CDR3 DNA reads TGCAGTGCTAGAAGAGGGACAGATACGCAGTATTTT. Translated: CSARRGTDTQYF.

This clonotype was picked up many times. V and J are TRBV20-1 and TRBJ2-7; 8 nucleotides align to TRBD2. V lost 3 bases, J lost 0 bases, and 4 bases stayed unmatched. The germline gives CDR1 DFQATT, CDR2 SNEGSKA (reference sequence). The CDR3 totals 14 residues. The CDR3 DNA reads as TGCAGTGCTAGTAGGGGACTAGTCTCCTACGAGCAGTACTTC. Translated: CSASRGLVSYEQYF.

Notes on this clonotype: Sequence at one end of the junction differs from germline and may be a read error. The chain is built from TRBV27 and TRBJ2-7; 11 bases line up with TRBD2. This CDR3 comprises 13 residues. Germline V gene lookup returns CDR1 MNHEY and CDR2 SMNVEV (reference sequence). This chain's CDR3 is CASRLAGNYEPYF. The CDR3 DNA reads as TGTGCCAGTCGACTAGCGGGGAACTACGAGCCGTACTTC.

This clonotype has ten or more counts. The CDR3 DNA follows: TGCGCCAGCAGCCAAGACCCAGCGGGAACCGCCTACGAGCAGTACTTC. It codes for CASSQDPAGTAYEQYF. The chain links TRBV4-1 to TRBJ2-7; 7 positions agree with TRBD2. CDR3 length equals 16 residues. Per germline, CDR1 MGHRA and CDR2 YSYEKL. The V segment lost 0 bases and the J segment 2 bases; nucleotides outside the gene matches: 7.

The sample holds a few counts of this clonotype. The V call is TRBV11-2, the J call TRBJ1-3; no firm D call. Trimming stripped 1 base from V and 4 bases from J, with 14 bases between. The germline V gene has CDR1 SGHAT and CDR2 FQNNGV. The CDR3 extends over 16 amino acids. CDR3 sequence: CASSLVGSLKGNTIYF. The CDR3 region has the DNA TGTGCCAGCAGCTTAGTAGGTAGCCTCAAAGGAAACACCATATATTTT. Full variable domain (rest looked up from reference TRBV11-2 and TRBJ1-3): EAGVAQSPRYKIIEKRQSVAFWCNPISGHATLYWYQQILGQGPKLLIQFQNNGVVDDSQLPKDRFSAERLKGVDSTLKIQPAKLEDSAVYLCASSLVGSLKGNTIYFGEGSWLTVV.

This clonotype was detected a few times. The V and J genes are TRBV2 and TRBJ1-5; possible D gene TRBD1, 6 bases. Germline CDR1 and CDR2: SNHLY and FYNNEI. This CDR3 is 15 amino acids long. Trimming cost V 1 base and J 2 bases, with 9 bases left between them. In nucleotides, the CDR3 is TGTGCCAGCAGTGAAGAAGCAGGGGGCAATCAGCCCCAGCATTTT. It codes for CASSEEAGGNQPQHF. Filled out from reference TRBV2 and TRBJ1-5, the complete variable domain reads EPEVTQTPSHQVTQMGQEVILRCVPISNHLYFYWYRQILGQKVEFLVSFYNNEISEKSEIFDDQFSVERPDGSNFTLKIRSTKLEDSAMYFCASSEEAGGNQPQHFGDGTRLSIL.

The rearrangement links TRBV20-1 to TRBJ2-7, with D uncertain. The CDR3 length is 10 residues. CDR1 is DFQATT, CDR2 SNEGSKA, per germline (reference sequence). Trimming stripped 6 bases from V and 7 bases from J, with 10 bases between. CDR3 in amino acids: CSAKDPEQYF. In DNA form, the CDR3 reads TGCAGTGCCAAGGACCCAGAGCAGTACTTC.

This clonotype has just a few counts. Here the CDR3 reads CAIQTATGGYTF. The CDR3 bases are TGTGCCATTCAGACAGCAACGGGTGGCTACACCTTC. V gene TRBV27 combines with J gene TRBJ1-2; D might be TRBD1 (5 bases). Germline CDR1 MNHEY, CDR2 SMNVEV (reference sequence). V shed 10 bases and J shed 7 bases, with 16 bases lying between them. This CDR3 is built from 12 residues.

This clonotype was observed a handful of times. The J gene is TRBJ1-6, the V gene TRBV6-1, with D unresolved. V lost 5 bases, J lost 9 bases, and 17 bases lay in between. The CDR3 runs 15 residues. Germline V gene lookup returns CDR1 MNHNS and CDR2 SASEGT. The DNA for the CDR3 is TGTGCCAGCAGTTCCTCCGGGTCAGTGGGTTCACCCCTCCACTTT. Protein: CASSSSGSVGSPLHF.

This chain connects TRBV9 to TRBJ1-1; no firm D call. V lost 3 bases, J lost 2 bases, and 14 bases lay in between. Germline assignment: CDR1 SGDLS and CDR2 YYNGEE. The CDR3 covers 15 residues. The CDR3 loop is CASSALQRSNTEAFF. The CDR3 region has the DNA TGTGCCAGCAGCGCGTTACAGCGATCTAACACTGAAGCTTTCTTT.

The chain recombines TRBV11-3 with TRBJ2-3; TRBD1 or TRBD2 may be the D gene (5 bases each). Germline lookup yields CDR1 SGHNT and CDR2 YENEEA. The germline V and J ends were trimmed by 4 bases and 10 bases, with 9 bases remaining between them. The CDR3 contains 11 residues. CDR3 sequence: CASSSEGPQYF. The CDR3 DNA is TGTGCCAGCAGCTCTGAGGGACCGCAGTATTTT.

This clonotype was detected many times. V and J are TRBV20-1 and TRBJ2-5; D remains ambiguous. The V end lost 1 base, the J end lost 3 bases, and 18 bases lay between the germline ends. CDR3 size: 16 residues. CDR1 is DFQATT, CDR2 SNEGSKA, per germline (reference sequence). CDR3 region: CSARVRRSLGKETQYF. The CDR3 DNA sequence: TGCAGTGCTAGAGTACGAAGGTCGCTTGGGAAAGAGACCCAGTACTTC.